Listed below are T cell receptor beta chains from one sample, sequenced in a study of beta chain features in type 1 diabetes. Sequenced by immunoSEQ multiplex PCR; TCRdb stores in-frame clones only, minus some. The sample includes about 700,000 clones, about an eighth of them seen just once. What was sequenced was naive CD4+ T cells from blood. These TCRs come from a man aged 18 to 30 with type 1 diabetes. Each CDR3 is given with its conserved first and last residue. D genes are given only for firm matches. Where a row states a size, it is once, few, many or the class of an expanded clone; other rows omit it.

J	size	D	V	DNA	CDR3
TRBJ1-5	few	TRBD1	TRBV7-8	TGTGCCAGCAGCCGGGACAGGGGGAAGAGCAATCAGCCCCAGCATTTT	CASSRDRGKSNQPQHF
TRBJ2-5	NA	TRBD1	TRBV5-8	TGTGCCAGCAGCTTGAGAGGGGGCGCGGAGACCCAGTACTTC	CASSLRGGAETQYF
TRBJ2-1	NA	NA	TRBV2	TGTGCCAGCAGCCGTGCGGAGTACAATGAGCAGTTCTTC	CASSRAEYNEQFF
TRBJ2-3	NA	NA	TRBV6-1	TGTGCCAGCAGTTCGCACCGGGCGCTCACAGATACGCAGTATTTT	CASSSHRALTDTQYF
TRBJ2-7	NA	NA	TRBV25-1	TGTGCCAGCAGTGAATTTGGGGAGCAGTACTTC	CASSEFGEQYF
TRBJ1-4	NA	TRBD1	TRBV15	TGTGCCACCAGCGGTCCAACAGGGGAGTCTTTT	CATSGPTGESF
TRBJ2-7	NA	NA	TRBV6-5	TGTGCCAGCAGTTACCAGTTGGCACAAAACTACGAGCAGTACTTC	CASSYQLAQNYEQYF
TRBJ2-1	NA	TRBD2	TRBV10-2	TGCGCCACCAGGACTAGCGGGGGCATCTCCTACAATGAGCAGTTCTTC	CATRTSGGISYNEQFF
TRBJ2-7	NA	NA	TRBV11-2	TGTGCCAGCAGCTTAAGGCAGTACTACGAGCAGTACTTC	CASSLRQYYEQYF
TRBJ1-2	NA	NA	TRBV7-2	TGTGCCAGCAGCTTAGGGCAGGCATCGTCTGGCTACACCTTC	CASSLGQASSGYTF
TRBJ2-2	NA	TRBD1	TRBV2	TGTGCCAGCAGTGATCAGGGGGCGGAGAACACCGGGGAGCTGTTTTTT	CASSDQGAENTGELFF
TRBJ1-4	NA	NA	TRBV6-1	TGTGCCAGCAGACTCGACAGGACGGATGAAAAACTGTTTTTT	CASRLDRTDEKLFF
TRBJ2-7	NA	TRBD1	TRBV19	TGTGCCAGTAGTGAGAGGACAGGGGAAGCTGGCGAGCAGTACTTC	CASSERTGEAGEQYF
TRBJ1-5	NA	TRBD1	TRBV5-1	TGCGCCATCCATCGACAGGGGGTTCAGCCCCAGCATTTT	CAIHRQGVQPQHF
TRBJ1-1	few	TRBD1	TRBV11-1	TGTGCCAGCAGCCGCCCGTTGGGACAGGGAATTGAAGCTTTCTTT	CASSRPLGQGIEAFF
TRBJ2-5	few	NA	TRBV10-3	TGTGCCATCAGTGAGGGGGTTGGGACCCAGTACTTC	CAISEGVGTQYF
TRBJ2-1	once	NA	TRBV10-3	TGTGCCATCAGTGAAATGAGCGGCTCCTACAATGAGCAGTTCTTC	CAISEMSGSYNEQFF
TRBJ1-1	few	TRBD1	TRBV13	TGTGCCAGCAGCTTCGGGACAGGGGGCGCAGATACTGAAGCTTTCTTT	CASSFGTGGADTEAFF
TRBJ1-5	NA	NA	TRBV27	TGTGCCAGCGGACAGCCCCAGCATTTT	CASGQPQHF
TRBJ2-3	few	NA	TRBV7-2	TGTGCCAGCAGCTCGGACGCGACAGATACGCAGTATTTT	CASSSDATDTQYF
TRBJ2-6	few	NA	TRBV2	TGTGCCAGCAGTGGGTACTCTGGGGCCAACGTCCTGACTTTC	CASSGYSGANVLTF
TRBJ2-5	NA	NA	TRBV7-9	TGTGCCAGCAGACTCCCATTACGTGGGGGAGAAGAGACCCAGTACTTC	CASRLPLRGGEETQYF
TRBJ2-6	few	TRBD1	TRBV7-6	TGTGCCAGCAGCCAGGGACAGGGAAACGTCCTGACTTTC	CASSQGQGNVLTF
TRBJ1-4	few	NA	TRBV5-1	TGCGCCAGCAGCTTCGGGAGGGATGGTGAAAAACTGTTTTTT	CASSFGRDGEKLFF
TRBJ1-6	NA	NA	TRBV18	TGTGCCAGCTCACCGGCCGGTCTGGGGAATTCACCCCTCCACTTT	CASSPAGLGNSPLHF
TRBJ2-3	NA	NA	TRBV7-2	TGTGCCAGCAGGCCGGGGGTAAGCACAGATACGCAGTATTTT	CASRPGVSTDTQYF
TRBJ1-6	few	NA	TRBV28	TGTGCCAGCCTAAGTCAGGGTTATTCACCCCTCCACTTT	CASLSQGYSPLHF
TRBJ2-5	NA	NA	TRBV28	TGTGCCAGCAGTTTATCCGGGGCTCAAGAGACCCAGTACTTC	CASSLSGAQETQYF
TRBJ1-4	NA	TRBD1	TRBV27	TGTGCCAGCAGGTCCGGGACAGGGGCTGAAAAACTGTTTTTT	CASRSGTGAEKLFF
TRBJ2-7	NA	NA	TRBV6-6	TGTGCCAGCAGTTACACCGGGGGGCTGACATACGAGCAGTACTTC	CASSYTGGLTYEQYF
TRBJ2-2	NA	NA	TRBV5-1	TGCGCCAGCAGAAGTTGGAGAACCGGGGAGCTGTTTTTT	CASRSWRTGELFF
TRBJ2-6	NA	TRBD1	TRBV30	TGTGCCTGGGGACAGGGCGGCTCTGGGGCCAACGTCCTGACTTTC	CAWGQGGSGANVLTF
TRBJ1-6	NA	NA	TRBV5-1	TGCGCCAGCAGGTCCGGGACCGCAGATTCACCCCTCCACTTT	CASRSGTADSPLHF
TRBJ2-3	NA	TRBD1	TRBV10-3	TGTGCCATAGGACAGGGAAGCACAGATACGCAGTATTTT	CAIGQGSTDTQYF
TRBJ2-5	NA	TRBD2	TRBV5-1	TGCGCCAGCAGCTCGGGAGGGGAAACGGAGACCCAGTACTTC	CASSSGGETETQYF
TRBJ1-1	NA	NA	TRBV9	TGTGCCAGCAGCGCGGGGGCACTGGGGTATGGCACTGAAGCTTTCTTT	CASSAGALGYGTEAFF
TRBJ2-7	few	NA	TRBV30	TGTGCCTGGAGTGTATCCGGCGGGGGCCGCTCCTACGAGCAGTACTTC	CAWSVSGGGRSYEQYF
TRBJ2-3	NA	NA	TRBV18	TGTGCCAGCTCGGACCAGGCAGATACGCAGTATTTT	CASSDQADTQYF
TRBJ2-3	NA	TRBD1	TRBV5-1	TGCGCCAGCAGCTCGGGACAGGGGGCAGATACGCAGTATTTT	CASSSGQGADTQYF
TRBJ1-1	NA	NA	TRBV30	TGTGCCTGGAGGCAAGGGTCTGAAGCTTTCTTT	CAWRQGSEAFF
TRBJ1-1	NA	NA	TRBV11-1	TGTGCCAGCAGGGGGAACGGTGAAGCTTTCTTT	CASRGNGEAFF
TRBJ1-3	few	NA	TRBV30	TGTGCCTGGGCTACAGGGAGCTCTGGAAACACCATATATTTT	CAWATGSSGNTIYF